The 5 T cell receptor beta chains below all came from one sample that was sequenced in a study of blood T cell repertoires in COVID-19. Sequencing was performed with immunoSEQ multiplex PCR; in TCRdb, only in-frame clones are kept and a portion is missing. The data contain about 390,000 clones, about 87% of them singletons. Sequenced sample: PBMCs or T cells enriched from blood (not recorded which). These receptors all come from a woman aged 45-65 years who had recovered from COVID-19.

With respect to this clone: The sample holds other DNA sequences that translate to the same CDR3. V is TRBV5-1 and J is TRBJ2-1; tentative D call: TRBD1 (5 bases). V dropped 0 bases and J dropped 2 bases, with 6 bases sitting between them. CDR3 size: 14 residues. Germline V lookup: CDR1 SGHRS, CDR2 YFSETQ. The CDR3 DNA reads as TGCGCCAGCAGCTTGGGGGGCCCCTACAATGAGCAGTTCTTC. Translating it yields CASSLGGPYNEQFF.

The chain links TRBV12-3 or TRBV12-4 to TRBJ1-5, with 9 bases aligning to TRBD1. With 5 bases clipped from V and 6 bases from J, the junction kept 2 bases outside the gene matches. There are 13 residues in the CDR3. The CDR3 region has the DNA TGTGCCAGCAGTCCGGGACAGGGTCAGCCCCAGCATTTT. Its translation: CASSPGQGQPQHF.

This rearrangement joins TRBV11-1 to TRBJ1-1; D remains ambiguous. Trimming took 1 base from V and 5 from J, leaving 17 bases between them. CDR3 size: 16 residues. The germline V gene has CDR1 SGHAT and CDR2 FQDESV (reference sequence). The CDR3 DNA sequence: TGTGCCAGCAGCTTAGGCGATGGTAGCGGAAGAACTGAAGCTTTCTTT. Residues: CASSLGDGSGRTEAFF.

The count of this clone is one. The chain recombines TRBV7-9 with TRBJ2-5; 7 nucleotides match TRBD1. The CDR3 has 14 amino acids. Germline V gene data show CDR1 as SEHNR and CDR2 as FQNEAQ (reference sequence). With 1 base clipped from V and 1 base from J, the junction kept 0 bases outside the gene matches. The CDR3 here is CASSLGTGQETQYF. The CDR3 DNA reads TGTGCCAGCAGCTTAGGGACAGGCCAAGAGACCCAGTACTTC.

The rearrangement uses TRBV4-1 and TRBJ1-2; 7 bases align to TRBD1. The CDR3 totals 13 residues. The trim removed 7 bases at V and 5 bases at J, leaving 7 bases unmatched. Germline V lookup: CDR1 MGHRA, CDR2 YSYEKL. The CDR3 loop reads CASTRQGDYGYTF. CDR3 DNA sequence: TGCGCCAGCACCCGACAGGGTGATTATGGCTACACCTTC.